Given below is one TCR beta chain in context. Sequencing was performed with immunoSEQ multiplex PCR; in TCRdb, only in-frame clones are kept and a portion is missing. The sample records 2 million to 3 million clones, roughly 93% being singletons. This specimen comes from a study of shared clonotypes between healthy human individuals. This clonotype was obtained from a man younger than 30 in good health. Some clones in this sample may be carry-over from other donors' samples. The material sequenced was naive CD4+ T cells from PBMCs. Subset in this sample: CD45RA+ positively selected.

CDR3 protein: CASTPGGINYGYTF. The DNA for the CDR3 is TGTGCCAGCACCCCGGGGGGTATTAACTATGGCTACACCTTC. V gene TRBV5-4 combines with J gene TRBJ1-2; a possible D gene is TRBD1 (5 bases). V lost 6 bases to trimming and J lost 1 base, with 13 bases between them. This CDR3 has 14 residues. Germline V gene sequence: CDR1 SGHNT, CDR2 YYREEE (reference sequence).